This T cell receptor beta chain was retrieved from a study of T cell changes during pregnancy in multiple sclerosis. The CDR3 spans 14 residues. Germline values: CDR1 SGHTA, CDR2 FQGNSA. V was shortened by 3 bases and J by 6 bases, with 12 bases between the two germline ends. Assay: immunoSEQ multiplex PCR; the TCRdb copy retains only in-frame clones and omits some. The repertoire holds fewer than 140,000 clones, with about 90% as singletons. The rearrangement links TRBV7-2 to TRBJ2-1; D possibly corresponds to TRBD2 (7 bases). Material: peripheral blood, obtained after pregnancy. The sequence was obtained from a female donor with multiple sclerosis, enrolled in a pregnancy study. Here the CDR3 reads CASSFLRGGNEQFF. The CDR3 bases are TGTGCCAGCAGCTTTTTGAGGGGGGGCAATGAGCAGTTCTTC.